These T cell receptor beta chains were read from a single sample in a study of T cell responses to AZD1222 COVID-19 vaccine. Sequencing was performed with immunoSEQ multiplex PCR; in TCRdb, only in-frame clones are kept and a portion is missing. The table lists about 140,000 clones, more than 75% of them singletons. The source material was peripheral blood, sampled 28 days after the second AZD1222 dose. The source of these receptors is an adult who received the AZD1222 COVID-19 vaccine. Each CDR3 is given with its conserved first and last residue. D genes are given only for firm matches. Rows give clone size only sometimes, using once, few, many, or a class for an expanded clone.

size | J | V | D | CDR3 | DNA
NA | TRBJ1-6 | TRBV7-2 | NA | CASSLELGPSSPLHF | TGTGCCAGCAGCTTAGAGCTGGGGCCCTCCAGTCCCCTCCACTTT
NA | TRBJ2-7 | TRBV2 | NA | CASDRDTTYEQYF | TGTGCCAGCGACCGGGACACAACCTACGAGCAGTACTTC
NA | TRBJ2-7 | TRBV10-1 | TRBD2 | CASSESGRAAEQYF | TGCGCCAGCAGTGAGAGCGGGAGGGCCGCCGAGCAGTACTTC
NA | TRBJ1-5 | TRBV27 | NA | CASRTMGAGNQPQHF | TGTGCCAGTCGGACTATGGGGGCTGGCAATCAGCCCCAGCATTTT
few | TRBJ2-1 | TRBV28 | TRBD2 | CASSVTSGKVNEQFF | TGTGCCAGCAGCGTGACTAGCGGGAAGGTCAATGAGCAGTTCTTC
NA | TRBJ2-3 | TRBV20-1 | NA | CSAIEADTQYF | TGCAGTGCTATTGAGGCAGATACGCAGTATTTT
NA | TRBJ2-7 | TRBV5-6 | NA | CASSLLAGRKKQYF | TGTGCCAGCAGCTTGTTGGCGGGGCGTAAGAAGCAGTACTTC
NA | TRBJ1-6 | TRBV6-5 | TRBD1 | CASPPTGLYNSPLHF | TGTGCCAGCCCTCCGACAGGGCTCTATAATTCACCCCTCCACTTT
NA | TRBJ1-5 | TRBV5-6 | NA | CASSFRLSAQHF | TGTGCCAGCAGCTTCAGACTCTCGGCCCAGCATTTT
NA | TRBJ1-5 | TRBV2 | NA | CASSDEFQPQHF | TGTGCCAGCAGTGATGAGTTTCAGCCCCAGCATTTT
NA | TRBJ1-2 | TRBV28 | NA | CASSLIGPDGYTF | TGTGCCAGCAGTTTGATAGGGCCAGATGGCTACACCTTC
NA | TRBJ1-2 | TRBV18 | NA | CASSPGGVPLYGYTF | TGTGCCAGCTCACCGGGGGGGGTGCCTCTCTATGGCTACACCTTC
NA | TRBJ1-1 | TRBV11-2 | NA | CASSRQGNTEAFF | TGTGCCAGCAGCCGGCAGGGGAACACTGAAGCTTTCTTT
many | TRBJ1-1 | TRBV11-2 | NA | CASSLRGGVSEAFF | TGTGCCAGCAGCTTAAGGGGGGGTGTAAGTGAAGCTTTCTTT
NA | TRBJ2-3 | TRBV5-6 | NA | CASTPFGTDTQYF | TGTGCCAGCACCCCGTTTGGTACAGATACGCAGTATTTT
NA | TRBJ1-2 | TRBV19 | NA | CASHPTGAVEGYTF | TGTGCCAGTCATCCCACGGGGGCGGTGGAGGGCTACACCTTC
NA | TRBJ2-1 | TRBV4-1 | TRBD2 | CASSQASGRARNEQFF | TGCGCCAGCAGCCAAGCGAGCGGGAGGGCCAGGAATGAGCAGTTCTTC
once | TRBJ2-7 | TRBV18 | NA | CASSPLAATSEQYF | TGTGCCAGCTCACCGTTAGCGGCCACCTCTGAGCAGTACTTC
NA | TRBJ1-2 | TRBV24-1 | NA | CATSDQGPNYGYTF | TGTGCCACCAGTGATCAGGGGCCTAACTATGGCTACACCTTC
NA | TRBJ1-5 | TRBV15 | NA | CATSRAGQLELNQPQHF | TGTGCCACCAGCAGAGCCGGGCAGCTGGAGCTCAATCAGCCCCAGCATTTT
NA | TRBJ2-2 | TRBV7-2 | NA | CASSSVVGNTGELFF | TGTGCCAGCAGCTCCGTCGTGGGGAACACCGGGGAGCTGTTTTTT
NA | TRBJ1-1 | TRBV6-5 | NA | CASSYGRVGGSEAFF | TGTGCCAGCAGTTATGGGCGGGTAGGAGGCTCTGAAGCTTTCTTT
NA | TRBJ1-3 | TRBV19 | NA | CASKSPPGNTIYF | TGTGCCAGTAAGAGCCCGCCGGGAAACACCATATATTTT
NA | TRBJ2-2 | TRBV18 | NA | CASSPPSVDGELFF | TGTGCCAGCTCACCACCCTCAGTCGACGGGGAGCTGTTTTTT
NA | TRBJ1-3 | TRBV7-3 | NA | CASSSTPGNTIYF | TGTGCCAGCAGCTCCACACCCGGAAACACCATATATTTT
NA | TRBJ1-2 | TRBV4-1 | NA | CASSQDSGWYGYTF | TGCGCCAGCAGCCAAGATTCAGGGTGGTATGGCTACACCTTC
NA | TRBJ1-1 | TRBV14 | NA | CASSQVSTEAFF | TGTGCCAGCAGCCAGGTGTCCACTGAAGCTTTCTTT
NA | TRBJ1-2 | TRBV28 | TRBD1 | CASAIRDSTTYGYTF | TGTGCCAGCGCGATCCGGGACAGTACCACCTATGGCTACACCTTC
NA | TRBJ1-5 | TRBV28 | NA | CASTSTVGFNQPQHF | TGTGCCAGCACCTCAACGGTGGGTTTTAACCAGCCCCAGCATTTT
NA | TRBJ1-5 | TRBV6-5 | NA | CASTPGANSNQPQHF | TGTGCCAGCACTCCGGGGGCTAATAGCAATCAGCCCCAGCATTTT
NA | TRBJ2-1 | TRBV18 | NA | CASSPPHSSNEQFF | TGTGCCAGCTCACCTCCGCACAGCTCCAATGAGCAGTTCTTC
NA | TRBJ1-3 | TRBV18 | NA | CASSSEGPGNTIYF | TGTGCCAGCTCGTCCGAGGGGCCAGGAAACACCATATATTTT
NA | TRBJ1-3 | TRBV28 | NA | CASSFSSGNTIYF | TGTGCCAGCAGTTTTTCCTCTGGAAACACCATATATTTT
NA | TRBJ1-5 | TRBV19 | NA | CASSPRGGNNQPQHF | TGTGCCAGTAGTCCCCGGGGGGGAAACAATCAGCCCCAGCATTTT
NA | TRBJ2-1 | TRBV2 | NA | CASTPAASSVF | TGTGCCAGCACCCCAGCGGCAAGTTCAGTCTTC
NA | TRBJ2-7 | TRBV6-1 | NA | CASSEGTYEQYF | TGTGCCAGCAGTGAAGGGACCTACGAGCAGTACTTC
NA | TRBJ1-2 | TRBV10-1 | NA | CASSETPSDGYTF | TGCGCCAGCAGTGAGACACCGAGTGATGGCTACACCTTC
NA | TRBJ2-3 | TRBV12-3/TRBV12-4 | NA | CASSQTQYF | TGTGCCAGCAGTCAAACGCAGTATTTT
NA | TRBJ2-1 | TRBV11-2 | TRBD2 | CASSLRAGGPYNEQFF | TGTGCCAGCAGCTTACGAGCGGGGGGTCCCTACAATGAGCAGTTCTTC
NA | TRBJ2-5 | TRBV24-1 | TRBD2 | CATSDEGLGGETQYF | TGTGCCACCAGTGATGAGGGACTAGGGGGGGAGACCCAGTACTTC
NA | TRBJ2-2 | TRBV5-6 | TRBD1 | CASSSGQGAPGELFF | TGTGCCAGCAGCTCTGGACAGGGGGCGCCCGGGGAGCTGTTTTTT
NA | TRBJ1-2 | TRBV28 | NA | CASSLIGVTGYTF | TGTGCCAGCAGTTTAATTGGCGTAACTGGCTACACCTTC
NA | TRBJ2-2 | TRBV5-1 | TRBD1 | CASSSPDRSSTGELFF | TGCGCCAGCAGCTCCCCGGACAGGTCGAGCACCGGGGAGCTGTTTTTT